The 16 T cell receptor beta chains in this list originate from one sample, sequenced in a study of T-cell reconstitution after alpha-beta-depleted transplantation in children (dated by TCRdb to 2016 to 2017). The treatment or condition label here, explained by the study, means: allogeneic hematopoietic cell transplantation with graft depleted of TCRalphabeta T cells and CD19 B cells. Library construction relied on PCR. Sequencing took place on an Illumina HiSeq 2500. TCR libraries were prepared with molecular barcoding, using unique molecular identifiers to normalize TCRbeta repertoire quantification. TCRdb took the public reads, trimmed them with fastp at Q25, ran MiXCR for clone calling and kept in-frame beta chains. Each entry merges the rows of one CDR3 protein and shows their most common DNA and genes. The sample has about 610,000 distinct CDR3 sequences on record, 25% to 30% of them singletons. The ten largest clones represent under 45% of the sample.

This sample comprised PBMCs, obtained before TCRalphabeta/CD19-depleted stem cell transplant. The receptors originated from a boy under two years old with Wiskott-Aldrich syndrome, due to receive a stem cell transplant.

The chain recombines TRBV5-1 with TRBJ2-1; D unclear. Trimming cost V 2 bases and J 0 bases, with 15 bases left between them. The CDR3 is made up of 17 amino acids. Germline loops: CDR1 SGHRS, CDR2 YFSETQ. Written as DNA, the CDR3 is TGCGCCAGCAGCTTAGGACCTCCAGGAAGCTCCTACAATGAGCAGTTCTTC. This encodes CASSLGPPGSSYNEQFF.

This clonotype has only a few counts. The rearrangement joins TRBV4-1 to TRBJ2-7; 11 nucleotides agree with TRBD1. CDR1 MGHRA and CDR2 YSYEKL come from the germline V gene. The ends lost 0 bases at V and 7 bases at J; junction bases unmatched: 5. The CDR3 runs to 15 residues. The CDR3 spells CASSQDDGTGGEQYF. The CDR3 DNA reads TGCGCCAGCAGCCAAGATGACGGGACAGGGGGGGAGCAGTACTTC.

This clonotype has only a few counts. The chain combines TRBV5-1 with TRBJ2-5, with 7 nucleotides matching TRBD2. Trimming at V came to 0 bases and at J to 1 base, leaving 6 bases not matched to a gene. The CDR3 loop spans 16 amino acids. CDR1 is SGHRS and CDR2 is YFSETQ in the germline V gene. The CDR3 is CASSLAGLGVQETQYF. The DNA for the CDR3 is TGCGCCAGCAGCTTGGCTGGACTAGGGGTCCAAGAGACCCAGTACTTC.

The rearrangement uses TRBV12-5 and TRBJ2-5; 10 nucleotides line up with TRBD2. V shed 2 bases and J 5 bases; nucleotides not matched to a gene: 8. The CDR3 is made up of 16 amino acids. Germline lookup yields CDR1 LGHNT and CDR2 FRNRAP. The CDR3 DNA is TGTGCTAGTGGTTTGTCAACTAGCGGGAAAAGGGAGACCCAGTACTTC. Its translation is CASGLSTSGKRETQYF. Full variable domain (outside the CDR3, taken from reference TRBV12-5 and TRBJ2-5): DARVTQTPRHKVTEMGQEVTMRCQPILGHNTVFWYRQTMMQGLELLAYFRNRAPLDDSGMPKDRFSAEMPDATLATLKIQPSEPRDSAVYFCASGLSTSGKRETQYFGPGTRLLVL.

This chain uses TRBV5-1 with TRBJ2-1; D gene uncertain. The CDR3 covers 17 residues. The V end lost 2 bases, the J end lost 2 bases, and 17 bases lay between the germline ends. From germline, CDR1 is SGHRS and CDR2 YFSETQ. CDR3 bases: TGCGCCAGCAGCTTTACGACCAGCCCGACACCCTACAATGAGCAGTTCTTC. Protein product: CASSFTTSPTPYNEQFF. The full variable domain, in which reference TRBV5-1 and TRBJ2-1 provide the parts outside the CDR3, is KAGVTQTPRYLIKTRGQQVTLSCSPISGHRSVSWYQQTPGQGLQFLFEYFSETQRNKGNFPGRFSGRQFSNSRSEMNVSTLELGDSALYLCASSFTTSPTPYNEQFFGPGTRLTVL.

This chain connects TRBV20-1 to TRBJ2-3; D is undetermined. This CDR3 region has 10 residues. Germline CDR1 is DFQATT and CDR2 is SNEGSKA (reference sequence). Trimming removed 5 bases at V and 4 bases at J, with 4 bases between. CDR3 coding DNA: TGCAGTGCTCTAGCAGATACGCAGTATTTT. Amino acid sequence: CSALADTQYF.

The genes are TRBV4-2 and TRBJ1-4, with D maybe TRBD1 (5 bases). CDR3 length: 16 residues. V was cut by 0 bases and J by 8 bases, with 16 bases left in between. Germline CDR1 reads LGHNA; CDR2 reads YNFKEQ. The CDR3 DNA is TGTGCCAGCAGCCAAGATTGGGACCTCGGTGGGGAAAAACTGTTTTTT. Translating gives CASSQDWDLGGEKLFF.

This clonotype was seen repeatedly, ten times or more. This chain uses TRBV5-1 with TRBJ1-1; D is ambiguous. This CDR3 region has 14 residues. The V end lost 0 bases, the J end lost 1 base, and 7 bases lay between the germline ends. Germline values: CDR1 SGHRS, CDR2 YFSETQ. CDR3 in amino acids: CASSLERANTEAFF. The CDR3 DNA reads as TGCGCCAGCAGCTTGGAGAGGGCGAACACTGAAGCTTTCTTT.

This clonotype appeared a few times. CDR3 sequence: CASSERTGLAGRTDTQYF. The CDR3 nucleotides are TGCGCCAGCAGTGAACGAACGGGACTAGCGGGACGCACAGATACGCAGTATTTT. The chain has TRBV10-2 and TRBJ2-3; the match to TRBD2 covers 13 bases. CDR3 length equals 18 residues. Unmatched junction bases numbered 7, after V lost 3 bases and J lost 1 base. The germline V gene has CDR1 WSHSY and CDR2 SAAADI.

This clonotype was seen a handful of times. This rearrangement joins TRBV15 to TRBJ1-1; D is uncertain. Looked up from germline, CDR1 is LNHNV and CDR2 is YYDKDF (reference sequence). The CDR3 extends over 13 amino acids. Trimming cost V 3 bases and J 2 bases, with 7 bases left between them. The CDR3 bases are TGTGCCACCAGCAGCGGTTTTAACACTGAAGCTTTCTTT. It yields the protein CATSSGFNTEAFF.

This clonotype was seen a few times. J is TRBJ2-5 and V is TRBV4-1; a weak D match, TRBD2 (6 bases). The ends were cut back, 0 bases at V and 0 bases at J, with 11 bases in the middle. Germline V gives CDR1 MGHRA, CDR2 YSYEKL. CDR3 length equals 16 residues. CDR3 DNA sequence: TGCGCCAGCAGCCAAGATGGAGTAGCGGACCAAGAGACCCAGTACTTC. This encodes CASSQDGVADQETQYF.

The rearrangement joins TRBV20-1 to TRBJ1-2; a weak D match, TRBD1 (6 bases). This CDR3 contains 12 residues. CDR1 is DFQATT and CDR2 is SNEGSKA in the germline V gene (reference sequence). V was clipped by 3 bases and J by 6 bases, with 11 bases between them. The CDR3 loop is CSARVSGDGYTF. The CDR3 nucleotides read TGCAGTGCTAGGGTTTCAGGGGATGGCTACACCTTC.

The CDR3 sequence is CASSLAGRGGELFF. The CDR3 DNA follows: TGTGCCAGCAGTTTGGCTGGGCGTGGCGGGGAGCTGTTTTTT. The chain employs TRBV28 and TRBJ2-2; D not resolved. The CDR3 totals 14 residues. Germline loops: CDR1 MDHEN, CDR2 SYDVKM. Between the trimmed V and J ends, which lost 3 bases and 7 bases, there was a span of 12 bases.

The chain joins TRBV7-9 to TRBJ2-7; a weak D match, TRBD2 (6 bases). This CDR3 contains 14 residues. V gave up 0 bases and J gave up 5 bases, with 11 bases separating them. Germline CDR1 reads SEHNR; CDR2 reads FQNEAQ (reference sequence). The DNA for the CDR3 is TGTGCCAGCAGCTTAGCCAGGGAGGAAGACGAGCAGTACTTC. Protein product: CASSLAREEDEQYF.

The V gene is TRBV7-6, the J gene TRBJ2-6, with D maybe TRBD2 (7 bases). This CDR3 contains 22 residues. The germline gives CDR1 SGHVS, CDR2 FNYEAQ. V shed 3 bases and J shed 2 bases, with 29 bases lying between them. The CDR3 loop is CASSLVVSYKSGGAAGANVLTF. CDR3 in DNA: TGTGCCAGCAGCTTGGTCGTTAGTTACAAGTCGGGGGGCGCTGCTGGGGCCAACGTCCTGACTTTC. Based on the CDR3 plus reference TRBV7-6 and TRBJ2-6, the full variable domain is GAGVSQSPRYKVTKRGQDVALRCDPISGHVSLYWYRQALGQGPEFLTYFNYEAQQDKSGLPNDRFSAERPEGSISTLTIQRTEQRDSAMYRCASSLVVSYKSGGAAGANVLTFGAGSRLTVL.

A few counts support this clonotype. The chain employs TRBV27 and TRBJ1-2; 8 nucleotides match TRBD1. J was trimmed by 4 bases and V by 5 bases; bases with no gene match: 3. The germline gives CDR1 MNHEY, CDR2 SMNVEV (reference sequence). The CDR3 is 13 residues long. The CDR3 coding sequence is TGTGCCAGCAGTCGGACAGGGTTCTATGGCTACACCTTC. It encodes CASSRTGFYGYTF.